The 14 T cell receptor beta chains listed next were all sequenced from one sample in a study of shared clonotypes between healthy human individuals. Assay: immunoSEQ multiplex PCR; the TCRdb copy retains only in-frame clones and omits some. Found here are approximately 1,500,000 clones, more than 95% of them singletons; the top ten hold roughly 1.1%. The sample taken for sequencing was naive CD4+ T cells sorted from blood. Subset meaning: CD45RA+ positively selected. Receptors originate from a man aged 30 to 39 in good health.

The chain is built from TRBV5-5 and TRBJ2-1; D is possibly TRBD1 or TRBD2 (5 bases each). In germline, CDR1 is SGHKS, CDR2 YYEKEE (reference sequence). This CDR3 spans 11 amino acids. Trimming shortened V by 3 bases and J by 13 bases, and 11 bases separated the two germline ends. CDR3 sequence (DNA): TGTGCCAGCAGCTCGTGGGACCAACAGTTCTTC. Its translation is CASSSWDQQFF.

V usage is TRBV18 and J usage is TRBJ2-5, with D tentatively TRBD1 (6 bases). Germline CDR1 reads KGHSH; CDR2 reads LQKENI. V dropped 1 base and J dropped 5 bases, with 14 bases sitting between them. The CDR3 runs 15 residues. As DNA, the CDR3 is TGTGCCAGCTCACCACAAGGACAGAGGTCCGAGACCCAGTACTTC. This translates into CASSPQGQRSETQYF. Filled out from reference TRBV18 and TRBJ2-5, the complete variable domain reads NAGVMQNPRHLVRRRGQEARLRCSPMKGHSHVYWYRQLPEEGLKFMVYLQKENIIDESGMPKERFSAEFPKEGPSILRIQQVVRGDSAAYFCASSPQGQRSETQYFGPGTRLLVL.

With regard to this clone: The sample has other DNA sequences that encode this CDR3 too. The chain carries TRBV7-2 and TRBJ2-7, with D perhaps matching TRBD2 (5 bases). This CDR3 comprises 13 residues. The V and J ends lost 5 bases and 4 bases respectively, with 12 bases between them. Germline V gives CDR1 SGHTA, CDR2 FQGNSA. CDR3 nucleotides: TGTGCCAGCAGCCGAACCGGGAATTACGAGCAGTACTTC. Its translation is CASSRTGNYEQYF.

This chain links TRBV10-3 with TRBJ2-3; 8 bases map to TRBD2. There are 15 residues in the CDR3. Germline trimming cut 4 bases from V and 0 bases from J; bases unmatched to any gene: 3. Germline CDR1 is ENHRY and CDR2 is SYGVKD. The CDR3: CAISGGTRSTDTQYF. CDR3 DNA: TGTGCCATCAGTGGGGGGACTAGGAGCACAGATACGCAGTATTTT.

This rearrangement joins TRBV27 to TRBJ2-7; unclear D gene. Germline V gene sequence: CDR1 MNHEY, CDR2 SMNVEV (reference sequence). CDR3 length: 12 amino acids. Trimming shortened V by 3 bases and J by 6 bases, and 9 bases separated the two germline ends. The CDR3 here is CASSFVGLEQYF. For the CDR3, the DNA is TGTGCCAGCAGTTTTGTAGGGCTCGAGCAGTACTTC.

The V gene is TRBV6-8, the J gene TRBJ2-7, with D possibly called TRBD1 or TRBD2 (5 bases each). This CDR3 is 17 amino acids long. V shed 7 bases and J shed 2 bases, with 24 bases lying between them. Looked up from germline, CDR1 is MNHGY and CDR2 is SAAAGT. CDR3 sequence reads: CASNHGAADAAAYEQYF. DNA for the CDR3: TGTGCCAGCAATCACGGGGCAGCGGATGCAGCGGCCTACGAGCAGTACTTC.

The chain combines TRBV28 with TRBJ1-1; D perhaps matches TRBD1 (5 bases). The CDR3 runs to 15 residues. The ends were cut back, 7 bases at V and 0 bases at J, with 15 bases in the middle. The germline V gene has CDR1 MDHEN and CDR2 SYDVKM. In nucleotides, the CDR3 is TGTGCCAGCACCCCGTTGCGGGGGTTGAACACTGAAGCTTTCTTT. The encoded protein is CASTPLRGLNTEAFF.

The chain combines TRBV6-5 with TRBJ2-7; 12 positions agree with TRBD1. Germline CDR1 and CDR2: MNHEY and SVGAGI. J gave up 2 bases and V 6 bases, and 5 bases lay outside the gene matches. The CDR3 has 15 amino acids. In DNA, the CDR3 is TGTGCCAGCAGCTTGGGACAGGGGGCGACCTACGAGCAGTACTTC. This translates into CASSLGQGATYEQYF.

For the CDR3, the DNA is TGTGCCAGTAGTCCGAGGACAGGCCCTAACTATGGCTACACCTTC. Translated: CASSPRTGPNYGYTF. The V and J genes are TRBV19 and TRBJ1-2, with 7 bases identical to TRBD1. CDR3 length: 15 amino acids. V dropped 5 bases and J dropped 0; count of bases not matched to a gene: 6. The germline V gene has CDR1 LNHDA and CDR2 SQIVND (reference sequence).

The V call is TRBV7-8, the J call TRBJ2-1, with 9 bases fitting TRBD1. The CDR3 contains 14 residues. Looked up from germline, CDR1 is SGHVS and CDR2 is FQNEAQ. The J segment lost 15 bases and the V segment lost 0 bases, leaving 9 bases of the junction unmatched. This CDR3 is CASSLADRGYRRFF. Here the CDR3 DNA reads TGTGCCAGCAGCTTAGCGGACAGGGGATACCGAAGGTTCTTC.

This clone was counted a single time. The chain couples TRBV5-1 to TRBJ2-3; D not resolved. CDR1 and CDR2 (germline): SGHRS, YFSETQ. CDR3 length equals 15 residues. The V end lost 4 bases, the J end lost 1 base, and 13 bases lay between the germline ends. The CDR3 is CASSRSETGTDTQYF. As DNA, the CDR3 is TGCGCCAGCAGCCGGAGCGAGACCGGCACAGATACGCAGTATTTT.

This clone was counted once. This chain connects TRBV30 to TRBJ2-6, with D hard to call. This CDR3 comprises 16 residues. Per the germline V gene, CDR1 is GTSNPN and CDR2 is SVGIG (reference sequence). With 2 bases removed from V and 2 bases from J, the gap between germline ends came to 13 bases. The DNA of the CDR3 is TGTGCCTGGAGTTTTTTAGGTGGAACTGGGGCCAACGTCCTGACTTTC. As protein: CAWSFLGGTGANVLTF.

The CDR3 protein is CAWVPSGTGVHEQYF. The CDR3 nucleotides read TGTGCCTGGGTACCATCCGGGACAGGGGTCCACGAGCAGTACTTC. The rearrangement links TRBV30 to TRBJ2-7, with 10 bases matching TRBD1. Germline CDR1 GTSNPN, CDR2 SVGIG (reference sequence). The CDR3 loop spans 15 amino acids. V lost 5 bases and J lost 5; bases outside the gene matches: 12.

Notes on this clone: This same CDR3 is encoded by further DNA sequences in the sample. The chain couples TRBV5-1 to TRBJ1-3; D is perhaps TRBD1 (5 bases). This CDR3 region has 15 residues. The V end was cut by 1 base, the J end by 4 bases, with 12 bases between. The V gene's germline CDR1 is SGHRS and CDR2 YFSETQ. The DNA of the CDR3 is TGCGCCAGCAGCTTGTTGCAGGGCGCAGGAAACACCATATATTTT. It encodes CASSLLQGAGNTIYF. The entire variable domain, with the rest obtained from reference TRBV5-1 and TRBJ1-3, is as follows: KAGVTQTPRYLIKTRGQQVTLSCSPISGHRSVSWYQQTPGQGLQFLFEYFSETQRNKGNFPGRFSGRQFSNSRSEMNVSTLELGDSALYLCASSLLQGAGNTIYFGEGSWLTVV.